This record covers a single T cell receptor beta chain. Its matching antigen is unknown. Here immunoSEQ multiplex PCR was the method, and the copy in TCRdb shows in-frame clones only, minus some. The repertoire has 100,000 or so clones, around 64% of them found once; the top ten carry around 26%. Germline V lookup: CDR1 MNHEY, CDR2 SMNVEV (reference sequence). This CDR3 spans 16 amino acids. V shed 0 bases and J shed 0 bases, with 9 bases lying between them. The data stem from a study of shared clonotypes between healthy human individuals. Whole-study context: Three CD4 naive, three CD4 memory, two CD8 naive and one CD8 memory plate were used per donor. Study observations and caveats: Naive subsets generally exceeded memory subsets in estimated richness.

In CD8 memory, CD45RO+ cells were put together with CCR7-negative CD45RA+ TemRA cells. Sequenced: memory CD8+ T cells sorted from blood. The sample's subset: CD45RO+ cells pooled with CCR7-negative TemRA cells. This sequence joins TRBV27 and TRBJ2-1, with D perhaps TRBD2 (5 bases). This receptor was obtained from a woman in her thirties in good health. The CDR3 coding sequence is TGTGCCAGCAGTTTATCGCAGACTACCTCCTACAATGAGCAGTTCTTC. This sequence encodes CASSLSQTTSYNEQFF.